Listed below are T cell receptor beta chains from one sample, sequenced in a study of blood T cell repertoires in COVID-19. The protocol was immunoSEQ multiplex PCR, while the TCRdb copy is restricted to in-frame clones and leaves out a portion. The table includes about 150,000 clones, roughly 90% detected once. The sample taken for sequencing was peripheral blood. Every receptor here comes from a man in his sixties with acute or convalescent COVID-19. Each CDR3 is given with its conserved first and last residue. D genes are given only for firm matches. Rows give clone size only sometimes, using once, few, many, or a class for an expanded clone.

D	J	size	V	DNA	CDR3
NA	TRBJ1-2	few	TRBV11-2	TGTGCCAGCAGCTTAGCAGGGGCAGGTTATGGCTACACCTTC	CASSLAGAGYGYTF
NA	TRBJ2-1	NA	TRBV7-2	TGTGCCAGCAGCACGGGACTGGCCTACAATGAGCAGTTCTTC	CASSTGLAYNEQFF
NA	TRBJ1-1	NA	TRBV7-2	TGTGCCAGCAGCTTTCTTCAGGGTAAGAACACTGAAGCTTTCTTT	CASSFLQGKNTEAFF
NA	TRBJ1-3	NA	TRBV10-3	TGTGCCATCAGTGCCCGACAATCCAGCTCTGGAAACACCATATATTTT	CAISARQSSSGNTIYF
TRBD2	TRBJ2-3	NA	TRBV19	TGTGCCAGTAGTCGGGGGGGCCTCGGGACAGATACGCAGTATTTT	CASSRGGLGTDTQYF
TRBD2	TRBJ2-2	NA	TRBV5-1	TGCGCCAGCAGCTTGCGTAGCGGGGGGGAATCCGGGGAGCTGTTTTTT	CASSLRSGGESGELFF
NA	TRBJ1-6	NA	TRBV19	TGTGCCAGTAGTATAGTTACGGGGTCACCCCTCCACTTT	CASSIVTGSPLHF
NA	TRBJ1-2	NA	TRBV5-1	TGCGCCTCCCGCGGAGAGAAGTTGACCTATGGCTACACCTTC	CASRGEKLTYGYTF
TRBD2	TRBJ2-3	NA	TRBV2	TGTGCCAGCAGGGATCGACTAGCGGGGGGTCAAGGTACGCAGTATTTT	CASRDRLAGGQGTQYF
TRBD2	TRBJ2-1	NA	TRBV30	TGTGCCTGGAGTGCGTTAGCGGGACAATACAATGAGCAGTTCTTC	CAWSALAGQYNEQFF
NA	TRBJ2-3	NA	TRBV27	TGTGCCAGCAGTTCTTATACAGATACGCAGTATTTT	CASSSYTDTQYF
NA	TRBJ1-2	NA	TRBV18	TGTGCCAGCTCACCGGCTGTGGACAGCCCTTATGGCTACACCTTC	CASSPAVDSPYGYTF
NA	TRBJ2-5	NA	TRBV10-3	TGTGCCATCAGTGCGGGGGAGACCCAGTACTTC	CAISAGETQYF
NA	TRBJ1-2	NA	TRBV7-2	TGTGCCAGCAGCTTGGTCAGGGTCAGGGATAACTATGGCTACACCTTC	CASSLVRVRDNYGYTF
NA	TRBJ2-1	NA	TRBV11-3	TGTGCCAGCAGCCTGGGCGGGGCGGGTCCGCAGTTCTTC	CASSLGGAGPQFF
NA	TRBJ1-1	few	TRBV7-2	TGTGCCAGCAGCGATAGCCGGGGAGGGGAGGATGAAGCTTTCTTT	CASSDSRGGEDEAFF
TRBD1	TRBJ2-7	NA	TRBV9	TGTGCCAGCAGCTCTCGGACAGGGCTGGAGCAGTACTTC	CASSSRTGLEQYF
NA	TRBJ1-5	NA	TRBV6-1	TGTGCCAGCAGTGAATCGCATGGCCGTCAGCCCCAGCATTTT	CASSESHGRQPQHF
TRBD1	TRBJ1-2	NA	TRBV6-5	TGTGCCAGCAACCGGGGTCAGGGGGTTCACTATGGCTACACCTTC	CASNRGQGVHYGYTF
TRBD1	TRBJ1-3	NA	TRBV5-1	TGCGCCAGCAGCCCAACAGGGGCCTCTGGAAACACCATATATTTT	CASSPTGASGNTIYF
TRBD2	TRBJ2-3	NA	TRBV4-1	TGCGCCAGCAGCCGGCTAGCGGGGACCACAGATACGCAGTATTTT	CASSRLAGTTDTQYF
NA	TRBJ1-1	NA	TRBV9	TGTGCCAGCAGCGTAGCCGGCGGGGCGGAAGCTTTCTTT	CASSVAGGAEAFF
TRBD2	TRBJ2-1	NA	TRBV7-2	TGTGCCAGCAGCACCTCCGGGACTAGTCATCTTTTGCGGTTCTTC	CASSTSGTSHLLRFF
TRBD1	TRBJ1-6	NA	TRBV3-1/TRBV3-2	TGTGCGAAAAAACCGGGACAGGGACATTCACCCCTCCACTTT	CAKKPGQGHSPLHF
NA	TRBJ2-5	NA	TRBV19	TGTGCCAGTAGTCCGGAGAACCGCCAAGAGACCCAGTACTTC	CASSPENRQETQYF
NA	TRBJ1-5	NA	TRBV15	TGTGCCACCAGCAGAGATCTACAGGGCGGTCAGCCCCAGCATTTT	CATSRDLQGGQPQHF
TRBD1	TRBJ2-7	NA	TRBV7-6	TGTGCCAGCAGCTCGGACAGGGGGCAGGACGAGCAGTACTTC	CASSSDRGQDEQYF
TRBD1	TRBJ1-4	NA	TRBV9	TGTGCCAGCAACCGACAGGGTTCTAATGAAAAACTGTTTTTT	CASNRQGSNEKLFF
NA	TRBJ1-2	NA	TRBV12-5	TGTGCTAGTGGGACACCGTATGGCTACACCTTC	CASGTPYGYTF
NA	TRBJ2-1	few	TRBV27	TGTGCCAGCAAGGGGCGAAATAACAATGAGCAGTTCTTC	CASKGRNNNEQFF
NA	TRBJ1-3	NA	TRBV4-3	TGCGCCAGCAGCCAAGACCCCCCGACTACAAGGTCTGGAAACACCATATATTTT	CASSQDPPTTRSGNTIYF
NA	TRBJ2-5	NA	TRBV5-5	TGTGCCAGCAGCTTGGTTGGGGGGAGTGGGGAGACCCAGTACTTC	CASSLVGGSGETQYF
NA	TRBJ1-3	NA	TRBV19	TGTGCCAGTAGGACAGATGGAAACACCATATATTTT	CASRTDGNTIYF
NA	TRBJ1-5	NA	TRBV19	TGTGCCAGTGGAGGGTCCGGGTTAGGTCAGCCCCAGCATTTT	CASGGSGLGQPQHF
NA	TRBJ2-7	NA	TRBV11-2	TGTGCCAGCAGCCAGTATGTTTACGAGCAGTACTTC	CASSQYVYEQYF
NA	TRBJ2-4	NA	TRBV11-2	TGTGCCAGCAGCCCGCGCAGAGCAGGAAACATTCAGTACTTC	CASSPRRAGNIQYF
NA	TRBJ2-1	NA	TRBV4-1	TGCGCCAGCAGCCAAGCTTATAGGCAGGGGCCTTACAATGAGCAGTTCTTC	CASSQAYRQGPYNEQFF
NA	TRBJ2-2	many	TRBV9	TGTGCCAGCAGCGCCCTAGCGAGTAACACCGGGGAGCTGTTTTTT	CASSALASNTGELFF
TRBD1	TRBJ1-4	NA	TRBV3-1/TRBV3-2	TGTGCCAGCAGCCAAGATCTGACAGGGGCCAGGAGTGAAAAACTGTTTTTT	CASSQDLTGARSEKLFF
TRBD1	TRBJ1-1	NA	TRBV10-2	TGCGCCAGCAGTGAGGAAGAGGGGGCTCTGGAAGCTTTCTTT	CASSEEEGALEAFF
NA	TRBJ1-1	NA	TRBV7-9	TGTGCCAGCAGCAGCGGGGTGAACACTGAAGCTTTCTTT	CASSSGVNTEAFF
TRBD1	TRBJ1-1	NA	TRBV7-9	TGTGCCAGCAGCTTGATCGACAGGGGGAGAACTGAAGCTTTCTTT	CASSLIDRGRTEAFF
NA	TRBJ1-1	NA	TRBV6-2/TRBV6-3	TGTGCCAGCAGTCGGACTGACAACACTGAAGCTTTCTTT	CASSRTDNTEAFF
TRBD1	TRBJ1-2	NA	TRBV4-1	TGCGCCAGCAGCCAGGACCGACAGGGGACGGCTCGGGGCTACACCTTC	CASSQDRQGTARGYTF
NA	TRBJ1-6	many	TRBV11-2	TGTGCCAGCAGCTTAGAATCCCACTCCTCGCCCCTCCACTTT	CASSLESHSSPLHF
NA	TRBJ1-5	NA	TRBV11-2	TGTGCCAGCAGCTCCTCCAGGGAATCGGGTCAGCCCCAGCATTTT	CASSSSRESGQPQHF
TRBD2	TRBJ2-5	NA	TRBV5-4	TGTGCCAGCAGCCTTCGACTAGCCGAAGAGACCCAGTACTTC	CASSLRLAEETQYF
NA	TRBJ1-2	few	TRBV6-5	TGTGCCAGCAGTTTGATACAGGGAAGCGGCTACACCTTC	CASSLIQGSGYTF
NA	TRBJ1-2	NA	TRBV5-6	TGTGCCAGCAGAGCACCACCCCCAGGGCATGGCTACACCTTC	CASRAPPPGHGYTF
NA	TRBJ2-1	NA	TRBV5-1	TGCGCCAGCAGTCCCAATGCTGGGCGCGATGAGCAGTTCTTC	CASSPNAGRDEQFF